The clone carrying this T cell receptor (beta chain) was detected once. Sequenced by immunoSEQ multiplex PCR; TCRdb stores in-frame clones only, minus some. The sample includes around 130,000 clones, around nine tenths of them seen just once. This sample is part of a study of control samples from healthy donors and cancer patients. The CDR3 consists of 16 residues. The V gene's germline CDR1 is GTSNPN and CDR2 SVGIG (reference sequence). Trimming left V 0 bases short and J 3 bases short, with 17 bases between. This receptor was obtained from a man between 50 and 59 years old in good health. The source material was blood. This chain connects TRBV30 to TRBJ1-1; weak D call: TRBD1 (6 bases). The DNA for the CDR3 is TGTGCCTGGAGTGTACGCGGGGAAGGGGGGGACACTGAAGCTTTCTTT. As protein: CAWSVRGEGGDTEAFF.